What follows are 9 T cell receptor beta chains derived from one specimen sequenced in a study of T cell responses to AZD1222 COVID-19 vaccine (dated by TCRdb to the early 2020s). The protocol used for the library was the immunoSEQ multiplex PCR assay. TCRdb carries this immuneACCESS record with in-frame sequences only. Its versions omit some clonotypes, under half of them owing to an unresolved V gene in the studies checked, with the rest unexplained. In this sample the table shows approximately 270,000 clones, 90% to 95% of which occur a single time. The ten largest account for 0.5% to 0.7% of the sample. According to the study, the label for this sample's time point signals: about 28 days (+/-7) after the second vaccine dose. The sample consisted of peripheral blood, taken 28 days after the second AZD1222 dose. Receptors were obtained from an adult who received the AZD1222 COVID-19 vaccine.

V and J are TRBV19 and TRBJ1-5; 8 bases fit TRBD1. Trimming removed 4 bases from V and 5 bases from J; junction bases left unmatched: 4. Germline CDR1 is LNHDA and CDR2 is SQIVND (reference sequence). The CDR3 runs to 14 residues. Written as DNA, the CDR3 is TGTGCCAGTAGTACCCTGACAGGGGATCAGCCCCAGCATTTT. Translation: CASSTLTGDQPQHF.

The chain has TRBV19 and TRBJ2-7; tentative D call: TRBD1 (5 bases). Germline CDR1 LNHDA, CDR2 SQIVND (reference sequence). The CDR3 sequence is 13 residues long. V was clipped by 4 bases and J by 6 bases, with 13 bases between them. This chain's CDR3 is CASSTQGVGEQYF. For the CDR3, the DNA is TGTGCCAGTAGTACCCAGGGTGTTGGCGAGCAGTACTTC.

The sample holds one count of this clone. The V and J genes are TRBV3-1 (or the pseudogene TRBV3-2) and TRBJ1-2; D remains unclear. CDR1 and CDR2 from the germline V gene are LGHDT and YNNKEL (reference sequence). CDR3 size: 14 residues. Trimming removed 0 bases at V and 8 bases at J, with 13 bases between. For the CDR3, the DNA is TGTGCCAGCAGCCAAGATAACGTCGGTCGAGGCTACACCTTC. Protein sequence: CASSQDNVGRGYTF.

This clone was seen only once. The chain combines TRBV19 with TRBJ2-7, with a tentative D call TRBD2 (6 bases). Trimming took off 5 bases at V and 2 bases at J, with 22 bases between the two ends. Germline V gene data show CDR1 as LNHDA and CDR2 as SQIVND (reference sequence). This CDR3 has 17 residues. CDR3 sequence reads: CASSLSAWGVTPYEQYF. CDR3 nucleotide sequence: TGTGCCAGTAGTTTATCCGCTTGGGGGGTAACCCCCTACGAGCAGTACTTC.

The chain carries TRBV3-1 (or the pseudogene TRBV3-2) and TRBJ1-6, with 8 bases identical to TRBD1. The CDR3 is 15 residues long. The V and J ends lost 4 bases and 8 bases, in that order; junction bases with no gene match: 7. The germline V gene has CDR1 LGHDT and CDR2 YNNKEL (reference sequence). The CDR3 reads CASSLRDRLDSPLHF. The CDR3 DNA follows: TGTGCCAGCAGCCTCCGGGACAGGTTGGATTCACCCCTCCACTTT.

The rearrangement joins TRBV11-1 to TRBJ2-2, with D unclear. Deletions cut 5 bases from V and 1 base from J, with 2 bases between. The CDR3 extends over 12 amino acids. Germline CDR1 SGHAT, CDR2 FQDESV (reference sequence). The DNA for the CDR3 is TGTGCCAGCAGCCTGAACACCGGGGAGCTGTTTTTT. Protein sequence: CASSLNTGELFF.

This sequence joins TRBV27 and TRBJ2-3; TRBD2 agrees at 7 bases. This CDR3 has 14 amino acids. Germline lookup yields CDR1 MNHEY and CDR2 SMNVEV (reference sequence). Trimming removed 7 bases from V and 4 bases from J; junction bases left unmatched: 8. CDR3 sequence reads: CASTLGLGSDTQYF. The CDR3, as DNA: TGTGCCAGCACCCTAGGACTAGGGTCAGATACGCAGTATTTT.

Points on this clone: Other DNA sequences of this sample code for an identical CDR3. The chain has TRBV18 and TRBJ1-1, with D perhaps TRBD1 (5 bases). This CDR3 comprises 14 residues. The V end lost 3 bases, the J end lost 1 base, and 9 bases lay between the germline ends. Germline V lookup: CDR1 KGHSH, CDR2 LQKENI. CDR3 nucleotides: TGTGCCAGCTCACCGGGCCAGGGGAACACTGAAGCTTTCTTT. Its protein is CASSPGQGNTEAFF.

The chain has TRBV19 and TRBJ1-5; D might be TRBD1 (6 bases). The V and J ends lost 11 bases and 2 bases respectively, with 19 bases between them. The CDR3 consists of 15 residues. The germline V gene has CDR1 LNHDA and CDR2 SQIVND (reference sequence). Written as DNA, the CDR3 is TGTGCCTCCCATACAGGGCGAAGGGGCAATCAGCCCCAGCATTTT. Encoded protein: CASHTGRRGNQPQHF.